The 21 T cell receptor beta chains below come from one sample, sequenced in a study of T cells in localized non-small cell lung cancer. TCRdb's table, derived via immunoSEQ multiplex PCR, lists solely in-frame clones and lacks some. The top ten hold 1.7% of the sample, which has 100,000 to 150,000 clones, 89% seen once. This sample comprised peripheral blood, obtained before any cancer treatment. The receptor set was obtained from a female donor older than 55 with stage I lung adenocarcinoma.

This chain connects TRBV10-2 to TRBJ1-2; the D is unclear. Trimming took 5 bases from V and 4 from J, leaving 14 bases between them. Per germline, CDR1 WSHSY and CDR2 SAAADI. The CDR3 covers 14 residues. In DNA form, the CDR3 reads TGCGCCAGCAGTCCAAATGATAATTTCTATGGCTACACCTTC. Residues: CASSPNDNFYGYTF.

The chain employs TRBV6-1 and TRBJ1-2, with TRBD1 as a possible D gene (5 bases). In germline, CDR1 is MNHNS, CDR2 SASEGT. The CDR3 runs to 14 residues. The V end lost 4 bases, the J end lost 6 bases, and 15 bases lay between the germline ends. CDR3 residues: CASSGGSLGDGYTF. In DNA, the CDR3 is TGTGCCAGCAGTGGAGGCAGCCTAGGGGATGGCTACACCTTC.

The chain joins TRBV5-5 to TRBJ2-7, with TRBD2 identical over 7 bases. This CDR3 comprises 15 residues. The ends lost 3 bases at V and 2 bases at J; junction bases unmatched: 8. Germline CDR1 and CDR2: SGHKS and YYEKEE (reference sequence). The CDR3 nucleotides are TGTGCCAGCAGCTGGCTGCTAGCGGCTACCTACGAGCAGTACTTC. Its protein product is CASSWLLAATYEQYF. The full variable domain, rest sourced from reference TRBV5-5 and TRBJ2-7, is DAGVTQSPTHLIKTRGQQVTLRCSPISGHKSVSWYQQVLGQGPQFIFQYYEKEERGRGNFPDRFSARQFPNYSSELNVNALLLGDSALYLCASSWLLAATYEQYFGPGTRLTVT.

This sequence joins TRBV6-1 and TRBJ2-3; D gene ambiguous. This CDR3 comprises 16 residues. V lost 4 bases, J lost 2 bases, and 16 bases lay in between. Germline-derived CDR1 and CDR2 are MNHNS and SASEGT. CDR3 sequence reads: CASSGPGTITTDTQYF. CDR3 sequence (DNA): TGTGCCAGCAGTGGGCCTGGCACCATAACCACAGATACGCAGTATTTT.

This sequence joins TRBV7-9 and TRBJ1-1; D gene unclear. Trimming cost V 2 bases and J 8 bases, with 12 bases left between them. Germline CDR1 is SEHNR and CDR2 is FQNEAQ (reference sequence). This CDR3 region has 13 residues. The DNA of the CDR3 is TGTGCCAGCAGCTTAAAGTCCGAGCCCGAAGCTTTCTTT. Protein product: CASSLKSEPEAFF.

The chain joins TRBV19 to TRBJ2-1; the match to TRBD2 covers 7 bases. Germline V gives CDR1 LNHDA, CDR2 SQIVND (reference sequence). This CDR3 spans 13 amino acids. V gave up 5 bases and J gave up 9 bases; unmatched junction bases: 7. The CDR3 here is CASSLPLAGEQFF. As DNA, the CDR3 is TGTGCCAGTAGTCTCCCCTTAGCGGGTGAGCAGTTCTTC.

The genes are TRBV7-8 and TRBJ1-2, with D perhaps matching TRBD1 (6 bases). Trimming took 1 base from V and 0 from J, leaving 9 bases between them. Germline loops: CDR1 SGHVS, CDR2 FQNEAQ. The CDR3 has 15 amino acids. The DNA of the CDR3 is TGTGCCAGCAGCTTAGGACAGGCGACTAACTATGGCTACACCTTC. It specifies CASSLGQATNYGYTF.

The chain is built from TRBV28 and TRBJ1-5, with D perhaps TRBD1 (5 bases). V gave up 5 bases and J gave up 7 bases, with 21 bases separating them. The V gene's germline CDR1 is MDHEN and CDR2 SYDVKM. This CDR3 spans 16 amino acids. CDR3 bases: TGTGCCAGCAGTCTAATAACCACGCAGGGTGGCCAGCCCCAGCATTTT. Protein: CASSLITTQGGQPQHF. Complete variable domain (other parts from reference TRBV28 and TRBJ1-5): DVKVTQSSRYLVKRTGEKVFLECVQDMDHENMFWYRQDPGLGLRLIYFSYDVKMKEKGDIPEGYSVSREKKERFSLILESASTNQTSMYLCASSLITTQGGQPQHFGDGTRLSIL.

The chain uses TRBV19 and TRBJ2-2, with 7 bases lining up with TRBD2. V lost 4 bases and J lost 0; bases outside the gene matches: 2. The CDR3 loop spans 15 amino acids. CDR1 is LNHDA, CDR2 SQIVND, per germline (reference sequence). CDR3 coding DNA: TGTGCCAGTAGTAAGGGGACTACGAACACCGGGGAGCTGTTTTTT. This encodes CASSKGTTNTGELFF.

A remark on this clone: One end of the junction is discordant with germline, which a read error may explain. V and J are TRBV30 and TRBJ1-6; D is unclear. The CDR3 spans 11 residues. From germline, CDR1 is GTSNPN and CDR2 SVGIG (reference sequence). The chain's CDR3 is CAWSRGGTVDF. The CDR3 DNA reads TGTGCCTGGAGTCGGGGAGGTACGGTGGACTTT.

In this sample, this clone turned up a few times. The gene calls are TRBV19 and TRBJ1-2; D perhaps matches TRBD1 (6 bases). V was cut by 11 bases and J by 5 bases, with 24 bases left in between. Germline V gives CDR1 LNHDA, CDR2 SQIVND (reference sequence). The CDR3 is made up of 15 amino acids. CDR3 loop: CAATRAGALGYGYTF. The CDR3 DNA sequence: TGTGCCGCCACCCGGGCGGGGGCGCTGGGGTATGGCTACACCTTC. Full variable domain (outside the CDR3, taken from reference TRBV19 and TRBJ1-2): DGGITQSPKYLFRKEGQNVTLSCEQNLNHDAMYWYRQDPGQGLRLIYYSQIVNDFQKGDIAEGYSVSREKKESFPLTVTSAQKNPTAFYLCAATRAGALGYGYTFGSGTRLTVV.

J is TRBJ2-4 and V is TRBV4-2; TRBD2 might be the D (5 bases). CDR1 and CDR2 from the germline V gene are LGHNA and YNFKEQ. The ends were cut back, 0 bases at V and 0 bases at J, with 12 bases in the middle. The CDR3 has 17 amino acids. The CDR3 sequence is CASSQDAGNSAKNIQYF. The CDR3 nucleotides are TGTGCCAGCAGCCAAGATGCCGGGAACTCAGCCAAAAACATTCAGTACTTC.

The chain combines TRBV6-1 with TRBJ2-1, with a weak D call TRBD2 (5 bases). Germline V gene sequence: CDR1 MNHNS, CDR2 SASEGT. The CDR3 runs to 14 residues. V was cut by 6 bases and J by 0 bases, with 9 bases left in between. The CDR3 is CASRDWSSYNEQFF. The CDR3 DNA follows: TGTGCCAGCAGGGACTGGAGCTCCTACAATGAGCAGTTCTTC.

This chain uses TRBV5-4 with TRBJ2-5; 15 nucleotides align to TRBD2. This CDR3 spans 16 amino acids. Germline CDR1 reads SGHNT; CDR2 reads YYREEE (reference sequence). J was trimmed by 4 bases and V by 3 bases; bases with no gene match: 4. CDR3 bases: TGTGCCAGCAGCTCCGGGGGACTAGCGGGAGGAGAGACCCAGTACTTC. Its protein product is CASSSGGLAGGETQYF.

This chain uses TRBV14 with TRBJ2-2, with 7 nucleotides matching TRBD1. Germline V CDR1 and CDR2: SGHDN, FVKESK. Trimming cost V 4 bases and J 1 base; bases outside gene matches: 3. This CDR3 spans 15 amino acids. The CDR3 DNA is TGTGCCAGCAGCCCCTGGACAGGGAACACCGGGGAGCTGTTTTTT. Encoded protein: CASSPWTGNTGELFF.

This clone has a handful of counts. The chain couples TRBV5-1 to TRBJ2-5; 8 bases are a match to TRBD1. CDR1 is SGHRS, CDR2 YFSETQ, per germline. With V trimmed by 4 bases and J by 5 bases, 7 bases remained unmatched. The CDR3 extends over 14 amino acids. The CDR3 here is CASSHTGGYETQYF. The CDR3 nucleotides are TGCGCCAGCAGCCACACAGGGGGGTACGAGACCCAGTACTTC.

This clone was observed once. The chain uses TRBV11-2 and TRBJ2-7; D unclear. Germline V gene lookup returns CDR1 SGHAT and CDR2 FQNNGV. CDR3 size: 11 residues. The germline V and J ends were trimmed by 7 bases and 6 bases, with 10 bases remaining between them. CDR3 sequence (DNA): TGTGCCAGCACCCTGAGAGGCGAGCAGTACTTC. Protein product: CASTLRGEQYF.

In this sample, this clone turned up once. This rearrangement joins TRBV6-6 to TRBJ2-3; either TRBD1 or TRBD2 may fit D (5 bases each). Germline assignment: CDR1 MNHNY and CDR2 SVGAGI (reference sequence). The CDR3 runs to 13 residues. V was pared by 7 bases and J by 1 base, with 9 bases between. This CDR3 is CASKRDGTDTQYF. DNA for the CDR3: TGTGCCAGCAAAAGGGACGGCACAGATACGCAGTATTTT.

Notes on this clone: Other nucleotide sequences from this sample produce the same CDR3. This chain links TRBV5-1 with TRBJ2-7; D remains ambiguous. The V and J ends lost 0 bases and 4 bases respectively, with 5 bases between them. CDR1 is SGHRS, CDR2 YFSETQ, per germline. CDR3 length: 12 amino acids. The CDR3 reads CASSLEGYEQYF. In nucleotides, the CDR3 is TGCGCCAGCAGCTTGGAAGGGTACGAGCAGTACTTC.

The chain uses TRBV7-6 and TRBJ2-7; D gene ambiguous. CDR3 size: 13 residues. V gave up 0 bases and J gave up 7 bases, with 10 bases separating them. In germline, CDR1 is SGHVS, CDR2 FNYEAQ. CDR3 nucleotides: TGTGCCAGCAGCTTAGCTGAAGGGTGGGAGCAGTACTTC. Its translation: CASSLAEGWEQYF.

The chain is built from TRBV28 and TRBJ1-1, with 7 bases that match TRBD1. The ends lost 8 bases at V and 5 bases at J; junction bases unmatched: 11. The CDR3 has 14 residues. The germline CDR1 and CDR2 sequences are MDHEN and SYDVKM. For the CDR3, the DNA is TGTGCCAGCCAGTCGACAGGGAGGACTACTGAAGCTTTCTTT. This codes for CASQSTGRTTEAFF.